The 22 T cell receptor beta chains in this list originate from one sample, sequenced in a study of cytomegalovirus exposure and HLA in healthy donors. Primers: 60 Vbeta forward and 13 Jbeta reverse. Repertoires were generated with immunoSEQ multiplex PCR, while TCRdb's copy carries only in-frame clones and drops some. Its listing shows around 210,000 clones. The material sequenced was PBMCs. These receptors originate from a woman younger than 45 in good health and CMV-seropositive.

The V call is TRBV7-2, the J call TRBJ2-5; 8 bases align to TRBD2. The CDR3 contains 15 residues. Germline trimming cut 4 bases from V and 3 bases from J; bases unmatched to any gene: 7. CDR1 and CDR2 from the germline V gene are SGHTA and FQGNSA. The DNA of the CDR3 is TGTGCCAGCAGCTCGGGAGGGACTCTCAAAGAGACCCAGTACTTC. Translating it yields CASSSGGTLKETQYF.

This chain joins TRBV18 and TRBJ2-1; TRBD2 matches at 11 bases. V lost 3 bases and J lost 7; bases outside the gene matches: 5. The germline gives CDR1 KGHSH, CDR2 LQKENI. The CDR3 has 15 amino acids. The CDR3 sequence is CASSPKTSGTNEQFF. CDR3 sequence (DNA): TGTGCCAGCTCACCGAAGACTAGCGGGACTAATGAGCAGTTCTTC.

The genes are TRBV2 and TRBJ1-4; D is unclear. Deletions cut 5 bases from V and 7 bases from J, with 8 bases between. Germline CDR1 is SNHLY and CDR2 is FYNNEI. The CDR3 has 12 residues. The CDR3, as DNA: TGTGCCAGCAGTCTTTACAGTGAAAAACTGTTTTTT. As protein: CASSLYSEKLFF.

The chain is built from TRBV4-1 and TRBJ1-5, with 10 bases lining up with TRBD1. The CDR3 extends over 15 amino acids. Trimming removed 2 bases from V and 7 bases from J; junction bases left unmatched: 5. Germline V lookup: CDR1 MGHRA, CDR2 YSYEKL. The CDR3 region has the DNA TGCGCCAGCAGCCAACCTCCGGGACAGGGGCAGCCCCAGCATTTT. Amino acids: CASSQPPGQGQPQHF.

The chain recombines TRBV27 with TRBJ2-7; TRBD2 matches 8 bases. CDR1 and CDR2 from the germline V gene are MNHEY and SMNVEV (reference sequence). The CDR3 sequence is 15 residues long. V was pared by 6 bases and J by 3 bases, with 10 bases of the junction left unmatched. The chain's CDR3 is CASSGPGLGFYEQYF. CDR3 coding DNA: TGTGCCAGCAGCGGGCCGGGACTAGGTTTCTACGAGCAGTACTTC.

The chain couples TRBV5-1 to TRBJ1-2; D unresolved. The CDR3 totals 13 residues. Germline CDR1 is SGHRS and CDR2 is YFSETQ. V shed 0 bases and J shed 4 bases, with 7 bases lying between them. CDR3 in amino acids: CASSLDSTYGYTF. The CDR3 coding sequence is TGCGCCAGCAGCTTGGACAGCACCTATGGCTACACCTTC. Together with reference TRBV5-1 and TRBJ1-2, the CDR3 gives the full variable domain: KAGVTQTPRYLIKTRGQQVTLSCSPISGHRSVSWYQQTPGQGLQFLFEYFSETQRNKGNFPGRFSGRQFSNSRSEMNVSTLELGDSALYLCASSLDSTYGYTFGSGTRLTVV.

V usage is TRBV18 and J usage is TRBJ2-6, with 12 bases aligning to TRBD2. With 0 bases clipped from V and 11 bases from J, the junction kept 8 bases outside the gene matches. This CDR3 comprises 17 residues. CDR1 is KGHSH, CDR2 LQKENI, per germline. Written as DNA, the CDR3 is TGTGCCAGCTCACCACCGTTACTAGCGGGAGGACCTGACGTCCTGACTTTC. Translation gives CASSPPLLAGGPDVLTF.

This chain joins TRBV27 and TRBJ2-7; D is unclear. The germline V gene has CDR1 MNHEY and CDR2 SMNVEV (reference sequence). The CDR3 sequence is 13 residues long. V dropped 6 bases and J dropped 2 bases, with 11 bases sitting between them. In DNA, the CDR3 is TGTGCCAGCAGGAGTGCGCCTCCCTACGAGCAGTACTTC. This translates into CASRSAPPYEQYF.

The chain joins TRBV6-4 to TRBJ1-5; no clear D gene. Trimming took off 6 bases at V and 4 bases at J, with 16 bases between the two ends. The CDR3 is made up of 15 amino acids. Germline V gene sequence: CDR1 MRHNA, CDR2 SNTAGT. The CDR3 reads CASRARSGSNQPQHF. The CDR3 nucleotides are TGTGCCAGCAGAGCCCGTTCAGGTTCGAATCAGCCCCAGCATTTT.

The rearrangement links TRBV5-1 to TRBJ2-1; TRBD2 aligns across 11 bases. The CDR3 runs 17 residues. V shed 4 bases, J shed 6 bases, and the junction held 12 bases outside the gene matches. Germline CDR1 is SGHRS and CDR2 is YFSETQ. CDR3: CASSLTSGNLGGNEQFF. The CDR3 bases are TGCGCCAGCAGCCTGACTAGCGGGAATCTGGGGGGCAATGAGCAGTTCTTC.

The chain combines TRBV5-4 with TRBJ2-1; 12 nucleotides match TRBD2. CDR3 length: 16 amino acids. CDR1 is SGHNT, CDR2 YYREEE, per germline (reference sequence). V dropped 4 bases and J dropped 4; count of bases not matched to a gene: 6. Here the CDR3 reads CASSPKTSGSYNEQFF. CDR3 DNA sequence: TGTGCCAGCAGCCCCAAGACTAGCGGGAGTTACAATGAGCAGTTCTTC.

The chain uses TRBV19 and TRBJ1-6; D is uncertain. The CDR3 loop spans 13 amino acids. CDR1 is LNHDA, CDR2 SQIVND, per germline (reference sequence). V was pared by 5 bases and J by 11 bases, with 13 bases between. This CDR3 is CASSLQVEAPLHF. The CDR3 DNA reads TGTGCCAGTAGTCTGCAGGTTGAAGCACCCCTCCACTTT.

This chain joins TRBV27 and TRBJ1-5; a weak D match, TRBD1 (5 bases). Germline CDR1 is MNHEY and CDR2 is SMNVEV (reference sequence). The CDR3 has 13 amino acids. Trimming pared 6 bases from V and 4 bases from J, leaving 10 bases between. CDR3 protein: CASSPGGNQPQHF. For the CDR3, the DNA is TGTGCCAGCAGCCCGGGGGGGAATCAGCCCCAGCATTTT.

This chain uses TRBV7-2 with TRBJ1-2, with TRBD1 identical over 10 bases. Germline V gives CDR1 SGHTA, CDR2 FQGNSA. V gave up 0 bases and J gave up 6 bases; unmatched junction bases: 4. The CDR3 consists of 15 residues. The CDR3 protein is CASSLARGTGDGYTF. The DNA for the CDR3 is TGTGCCAGCAGCTTAGCGCGGGGGACAGGGGATGGCTACACCTTC. Filled out from reference TRBV7-2 and TRBJ1-2, the complete variable domain reads GAGVSQSPSNKVTEKGKDVELRCDPISGHTALYWYRQSLGQGLEFLIYFQGNSAPDKSGLPSDRFSAERTGGSVSTLTIQRTQQEDSAVYLCASSLARGTGDGYTFGSGTRLTVV.

The rearrangement links TRBV28 to TRBJ2-7, with 7 positions matching TRBD2. CDR1 and CDR2 (germline): MDHEN, SYDVKM. The V segment lost 6 bases and the J segment 4 bases; nucleotides outside the gene matches: 9. CDR3 size: 14 residues. The CDR3 nucleotides are TGTGCCAGCAGGACCTCGACTAGCAAATACGAGCAGTACTTC. It is translated as CASRTSTSKYEQYF.

The CDR3 reads CASSFDRVGTEAFF. The CDR3 DNA reads as TGTGCCAGCAGTTTCGACAGGGTAGGCACTGAAGCTTTCTTT. V and J are TRBV6-5 and TRBJ1-1; 7 bases agree with TRBD1. Looked up from germline, CDR1 is MNHEY and CDR2 is SVGAGI. V was clipped by 4 bases and J by 4 bases; unmatched bases: 6. CDR3 length equals 14 residues.

The chain joins TRBV29-1 to TRBJ2-7; 8 bases align to TRBD1. V dropped 3 bases and J dropped 2; count of bases not matched to a gene: 9. Germline values: CDR1 SQVTM, CDR2 ANQGSEA. CDR3 length: 15 amino acids. The CDR3 protein is CSVDMGGQAPYEQYF. CDR3 in DNA: TGCAGCGTTGACATGGGGGGACAGGCTCCCTACGAGCAGTACTTC.

The chain couples TRBV6-5 to TRBJ2-6; D remains unclear. The CDR3 totals 15 residues. The V and J ends lost 4 bases and 0 bases respectively, with 7 bases between them. The germline gives CDR1 MNHEY, CDR2 SVGAGI. CDR3 sequence reads: CASSSRRSGANVLTF. In nucleotides, the CDR3 is TGTGCCAGCAGTTCCAGGCGCTCTGGGGCCAACGTCCTGACTTTC.

The chain links TRBV11-3 to TRBJ2-5; D is uncertain. This CDR3 has 13 amino acids. Trimming stripped 2 bases from V and 2 bases from J, with 6 bases between. The germline V gene encodes CDR1 SGHNT and CDR2 YENEEA. The CDR3 region is CASSLQEQETQYF. In DNA form, the CDR3 reads TGTGCCAGCAGCTTACAGGAACAAGAGACCCAGTACTTC.

J is TRBJ2-1 and V is TRBV20-1; D call uncertain. The CDR3 has 11 residues. Trimming removed 5 bases from V and 8 bases from J, with 10 bases in between. Germline V gives CDR1 DFQATT, CDR2 SNEGSKA (reference sequence). For the CDR3, the DNA is TGCAGTGCTTCGCCGCGCTATGAGCAGTTCTTC. Translation gives CSASPRYEQFF.

The chain employs TRBV9 and TRBJ2-7; possibly TRBD2 for D (6 bases). Trimming removed 0 bases at V and 4 bases at J, with 14 bases between. Germline V gives CDR1 SGDLS, CDR2 YYNGEE. The CDR3 covers 15 residues. The CDR3 is CASSVGAGLKYEQYF. For the CDR3, the DNA is TGTGCCAGCAGCGTAGGGGCGGGACTTAAATACGAGCAGTACTTC.

The V and J genes are TRBV28 and TRBJ2-2, with TRBD2 matching 8 bases. The CDR3 consists of 15 residues. CDR1 and CDR2 from the germline V gene are MDHEN and SYDVKM. Trimming at V came to 6 bases and at J to 0 bases, leaving 3 bases not matched to a gene. The CDR3 is CASRPAGANTGELFF. The CDR3, as DNA: TGTGCCAGCAGGCCAGCGGGAGCGAACACCGGGGAGCTGTTTTTT.